This T cell receptor (beta chain) appears in the sequencing data of a study of Ad26.COV2.S vaccination and SARS-CoV-2 variants. Turning to the study itself: The donor belonged to the COV1001 Ad26.COV2.S trial arm. Ad26.COV2.S shots went into the muscle once or twice, 56 days apart. General study points: Participants in the vaccine arm had higher spike-specific TCR breadth; placebo recipients had lower.

Profiled with immunoSEQ multiplex PCR; TCRdb holds only in-frame clones, not every one. The data hold fewer than 500,000 clones, with about 93% observed a single time. The CDR3 spans 13 residues. V was pared by 4 bases and J by 5 bases, with 6 bases of the junction left unmatched. CDR1 is GTSNPN and CDR2 is SVGIG in the germline V gene (reference sequence). Details on this clone: Its matching antigen is unknown.

Treatment described: around 19 received Ad26.COV2.S at low or high dose, single or two shots; about 5 received placebo; per-sample allocation not given. Day 63 after the first vaccine or placebo injection was the time point for sampling. The chain employs TRBV30 and TRBJ2-5; 8 bases align to TRBD1. The sequences come from peripheral blood, collected in a trial of Ad26.COV2.S vaccine versus placebo. This receptor was taken from a person between 18 and 59 years old who received the Ad26.COV2.S COVID-19 vaccine or a placebo. The CDR3 bases are TGTGCCTGGACCAGACAGGGGAGGGAGACCCAGTACTTC. It codes for CAWTRQGRETQYF.